A selection of T cell receptor beta chains follows, all from one sample in a study of cytomegalovirus exposure and HLA in healthy donors. TCRdb's copy holds only in-frame clones and misses some; the assay was immunoSEQ multiplex PCR. The repertoire consists of tens of thousands of clones, with roughly 79% occurring once and the leading ten covering 1.3% to 1.5%. Sequenced input: PBMCs. The receptors were gathered from a male donor in good health and CMV-seronegative. Each CDR3 is given with its conserved first and last residue. Fields, in order: V gene, J gene, clone size, D gene, CDR3 DNA, CDR3 protein. The D gene is left open where the match is weak. The listing skips clone size in some rows; elsewhere it reads once, few, many or a size class.

TRBV7-2,TRBJ2-7,.,.,TGTGCCAGCAGCCCCTCAACTGACAGGATTATCGAGCAGTACTTC,CASSPSTDRIIEQYF
TRBV19,TRBJ1-2,once,.,TGTGCCAGTAGTATAGATGGACAGAAGTATGGCTACACCTTC,CASSIDGQKYGYTF
TRBV6-4,TRBJ2-1,.,.,TGTGCCAGCAGTGACTCGGGTACAGCCGTGAAGCAGTTCTTC,CASSDSGTAVKQFF
TRBV27,TRBJ2-5,.,TRBD1,TGTGCCAGCAGTTCGAGGACAGGGTCCGAAGAGACCCAGTACTTC,CASSSRTGSEETQYF
TRBV5-1,TRBJ2-1,.,.,TGCGCCAGCAGCTTGATAGTCTCTAATGAGCAGTTCTTC,CASSLIVSNEQFF
TRBV11-2,TRBJ2-5,.,.,TGTGCCAGCAGCTTAGGGTCAGGGCCCCGGGAGACCCAGTACTTC,CASSLGSGPRETQYF
TRBV6-1,TRBJ2-1,few,TRBD1,TGTGCCAGCAGGAGCAGGGGGCCGTACAATGAGCAGTTCTTC,CASRSRGPYNEQFF
TRBV11-2,TRBJ1-1,.,.,TGTGCCAGCAGCTTAGGTCTGGGGGGAAACACTGAAGCTTTCTTT,CASSLGLGGNTEAFF
TRBV10-3,TRBJ2-5,.,TRBD1,TGTGCCATCAGGCGGACAGGGAATGGAGAGACCCAGTACTTC,CAIRRTGNGETQYF
TRBV10-3,TRBJ2-1,.,.,TGTGCCACAGAAGTAGGGAGAGCAAACAATGAGCAGTTCTTC,CATEVGRANNEQFF
TRBV11-2,TRBJ2-2,.,TRBD1,TGTGCCAGCAGCTACGACAGGGGGGACACCGGGGAGCTGTTTTTT,CASSYDRGDTGELFF
TRBV7-2,TRBJ2-2,.,TRBD1,TGTGCCAGCAGCTTATCGGGACAGGTCCTTGGGGAGCTGTTTTTT,CASSLSGQVLGELFF
TRBV28,TRBJ2-7,few,TRBD1,TGTGCCAGCAGTTTCGGGGACAGGGCCCACGAGCAGTACTTC,CASSFGDRAHEQYF
TRBV11-2,TRBJ2-5,few,TRBD1,TGTGCCAGTGGGACAGGGGTTTTGGAGACCCAGTACTTC,CASGTGVLETQYF
TRBV11-2,TRBJ1-2,.,.,TGTGCCAGCAGCTTAACGGCAGGGCTATCTCTTTATGGCTACACCTTC,CASSLTAGLSLYGYTF
TRBV5-4,TRBJ2-7,few,TRBD1,TGTGCCAGCAAGACAGGGAGCGCTTACGAGCAGTACTTC,CASKTGSAYEQYF
TRBV19,TRBJ1-2,.,TRBD1,TGTGCCAGTAGCTTGGGACAGGGGCCGAATGGCTACACCTTC,CASSLGQGPNGYTF
TRBV5-1,TRBJ2-7,.,TRBD2,TGCGCCAGCAGTCTAGCGGGGAGGTACGAGCAGTACTTC,CASSLAGRYEQYF
TRBV9,TRBJ2-1,.,TRBD2,TGTGCCAGCAGTTATAGCGGGAGCTCCTACAATGAGCAGTTCTTC,CASSYSGSSYNEQFF
TRBV19,TRBJ1-1,.,.,TGTGCCAGTAGTAACGGGGTCTTGGTGTATGAAGCTTTCTTT,CASSNGVLVYEAFF
TRBV6-1,TRBJ2-7,.,TRBD1,TGTGCCAGCAGACGCCCAGGGGGCTTCGAGCAGTACTTC,CASRRPGGFEQYF
TRBV5-1,TRBJ1-4,.,.,TGCGCCAGCAGCTTAGGGGGTACTAATGAAAAACTGTTTTTT,CASSLGGTNEKLFF